The entry below describes one TCR beta chain. What it binds is unknown. This entry comes from a study of OX40 agonist ivuxolimab in advanced cancers. Whole-study context: Patient treatment consisted of intravenous ivuxolimab administration every 2 weeks at 0.01 to 10 mg/kg. Study results and caveats: Clonal expansion was seen in CD4+ and CD8+ blood T cells by week 6 at 0.1 to 3.0 mg/kg. Expansion of clones was among the lowest in partial responders at 0.1-3.0 mg/kg.

CDR1 and CDR2 (germline): SGHAT, FQDESV (reference sequence). V dropped 4 bases and J dropped 5; count of bases not matched to a gene: 5. This CDR3 has 14 residues. Assay used: immunoSEQ multiplex PCR; TCRdb lists only in-frame clones, some missing. The sample has about 14,000 clones; under 80% are singletons. The material sequenced was CD4+ or CD8+ T cells sorted from blood, taken in a trial of the OX40 agonist ivuxolimab. This chain joins TRBV11-1 and TRBJ2-1; 7 bases are a match to TRBD1. This TCR was recovered from an adult with an advanced solid tumor such as melanoma, head and neck, liver or kidney cancer. The CDR3 bases are TGTGCCAGCAGCTACTATACAGGGGACAATGAGCAGTTCTTC. Translating it yields CASSYYTGDNEQFF.